The 17 T cell receptor beta chains reported below all come from one sample, sequenced in a study of T cells in Graves' hyperthyroidism and ophthalmopathy. Amplification targeted TCR beta CDR3 regions from RNA transcripts. Primed by the HTBI set, a first-round RT-PCR was run on the TCR CDR3. MiXCR, applied by TCRdb to the multiplex PCR reads, yields one record per CDR3 protein. The top ten clones hold under 55% of a sample with 340,000 or so distinct CDR3 sequences, around 20% of them seen once. Sequencing was performed on blood. These receptor sequences come from a woman aged 50 to 60 with Graves' hyperthyroidism.

In regard to this clonotype: Being one base from a much bigger clone, this may be a read error. The chain employs TRBV7-2 and TRBJ2-1; no clear D. Germline CDR1 reads SGHTA; CDR2 reads FQGNSA. The CDR3 is made up of 11 amino acids. Trimming removed 5 bases from V and 10 bases from J, with 9 bases in between. The CDR3 sequence: CASSPSEEQFF. CDR3 sequence (DNA): TGTGCCAGCAGCCCCTCTGAGGAGCAGTTCTTC.

In its sample, this clonotype was seen once. The chain is built from TRBV4-1 and TRBJ1-2, with TRBD1 identical over 8 bases. The ends lost 2 bases at V and 5 bases at J; junction bases unmatched: 10. The CDR3 is 16 residues long. Germline V CDR1 and CDR2: MGHRA, YSYEKL. The CDR3 spells CASSQTGQGTGYGYTF. CDR3 sequence (DNA): TGCGCCAGCAGCCAAACCGGACAGGGTACGGGATATGGCTACACCTTC.

J is TRBJ1-4 and V is TRBV28; a possible D gene is TRBD1 (5 bases). Looked up from germline, CDR1 is MDHEN and CDR2 is SYDVKM. V shed 2 bases and J shed 7 bases, with 8 bases lying between them. This CDR3 spans 13 amino acids. The DNA of the CDR3 is TGTGCCAGCAGTTTACAGGGACCTGAAAAACTGTTTTTT. Amino acid sequence: CASSLQGPEKLFF.

The sample holds many counts of this clonotype. The chain carries TRBV28 and TRBJ2-5; D is undetermined. V lost 6 bases and J lost 7, with 15 bases in between. The CDR3 length is 13 residues. CDR1 MDHEN and CDR2 SYDVKM come from the germline V gene. CDR3: CASSPGSGGTQYF. The CDR3 coding sequence is TGTGCCAGCAGCCCCGGGTCCGGCGGGACCCAGTACTTC.

This clonotype was seen many times. The chain has TRBV10-3 and TRBJ1-1, with D perhaps matching TRBD1 (5 bases). CDR1 and CDR2 (germline): ENHRY, SYGVKD. Between the trimmed V and J ends, which lost 6 bases and 1 base, there was a span of 12 bases. This CDR3 comprises 14 residues. This chain's CDR3 is CAISRGGANTEAFF. CDR3 in DNA: TGTGCCATCAGCCGCGGTGGGGCGAACACTGAAGCTTTCTTT.

The rearrangement uses TRBV20-1 and TRBJ2-7; 8 positions match TRBD1. V was pared by 5 bases and J by 4 bases, with 4 bases of the junction left unmatched. Germline CDR1 DFQATT, CDR2 SNEGSKA (reference sequence). This CDR3 has 12 amino acids. The CDR3 sequence is CSAEGQGYEQYF. The CDR3 nucleotides are TGCAGTGCTGAAGGACAGGGTTACGAGCAGTACTTC.

J is TRBJ1-1 and V is TRBV4-1; D might be TRBD1 (6 bases). The CDR3 is made up of 14 amino acids. V lost 4 bases, J lost 4 bases, and 13 bases lay in between. The germline V gene has CDR1 MGHRA and CDR2 YSYEKL. Here the CDR3 DNA reads TGCGCCAGCAGCCGCCCCACGGGGGCCACTGAAGCTTTCTTT. Protein: CASSRPTGATEAFF.

This clonotype was observed many times. The chain combines TRBV10-3 with TRBJ2-1; 7 nucleotides match TRBD1. Germline trimming cut 3 bases from V and 7 bases from J; bases unmatched to any gene: 9. The CDR3 loop spans 15 amino acids. Germline values: CDR1 ENHRY, CDR2 SYGVKD. Here the CDR3 reads CAISDPTGTQNEQFF. CDR3 coding DNA: TGTGCCATCAGTGACCCGACAGGGACACAGAATGAGCAGTTCTTC.

The sample holds a few counts of this clonotype. V usage is TRBV6-2 or TRBV6-3 and J usage is TRBJ1-5; 7 bases match TRBD1. This CDR3 comprises 17 residues. Germline V gene data show CDR1 as MNHEY and CDR2 as SVGEGT. V shed 0 bases, J shed 3 bases, and the junction held 8 bases outside the gene matches. CDR3 protein: CASSYSQGRRTNQPQHF. CDR3 bases: TGTGCCAGCAGTTACTCACAGGGGAGAAGGACCAATCAGCCCCAGCATTTT.

A few counts support this clonotype. This rearrangement joins TRBV11-3 to TRBJ2-1, with 10 bases fitting TRBD2. This CDR3 has 17 amino acids. Germline V gene lookup returns CDR1 SGHNT and CDR2 YENEEA. V trimming: 1 base; J trimming: 4 bases; junction bases outside the gene matches: 7. The CDR3 sequence: CASSLGSLAGDYNEQFF. The CDR3 region has the DNA TGTGCCAGCAGCTTAGGTAGCCTAGCGGGAGATTACAATGAGCAGTTCTTC.

This clonotype was recorded at least ten times. The chain uses TRBV12-3 or TRBV12-4 and TRBJ2-1; 10 bases align to TRBD2. V was pared by 6 bases and J by 7 bases, with 3 bases of the junction left unmatched. The CDR3 consists of 13 residues. This chain's CDR3 is CASRGGLANEQFF. CDR3 sequence (DNA): TGTGCCAGCAGGGGGGGACTAGCGAATGAGCAGTTCTTC.

This clonotype was seen at least ten times. DNA for the CDR3: TGTGCCAGCAGTTACGGGCTAGCGGGAGGTTACAATGAGCAGTTCTTC. Protein product: CASSYGLAGGYNEQFF. This sequence joins TRBV6-2 or TRBV6-3 and TRBJ2-1; 11 positions match TRBD2. CDR3 length: 16 amino acids. CDR1 and CDR2 (germline): MNHEY, SVGEGT. V gave up 2 bases and J gave up 4 bases; unmatched junction bases: 4.

The chain has TRBV20-1 and TRBJ2-4; D might be TRBD1 or TRBD2, each matching 7 bases. Between the trimmed V and J ends, which lost 0 bases and 0 bases, there was a span of 18 bases. Per germline, CDR1 DFQATT and CDR2 SNEGSKA (reference sequence). CDR3 length equals 18 residues. The CDR3 is CSAREGRGTDLAKNIQYF. DNA of the CDR3: TGCAGTGCTAGAGAGGGGCGGGGGACAGACCTAGCCAAAAACATTCAGTACTTC.

This clonotype was detected many times. The chain has TRBV20-1 and TRBJ2-2; D remains ambiguous. V was trimmed by 0 bases and J by 5 bases, leaving 1 base between them. The length of the CDR3 is 11 residues. CDR1 and CDR2 from the germline V gene are DFQATT and SNEGSKA (reference sequence). CDR3 in amino acids: CSARDTGELFF. In DNA form, the CDR3 reads TGCAGTGCTAGAGATACCGGGGAGCTGTTTTTT.

V is TRBV9 and J is TRBJ2-1; TRBD2 matches at 8 bases. The CDR3 consists of 16 residues. Germline CDR1 reads SGDLS; CDR2 reads YYNGEE. J gave up 3 bases and V 2 bases, and 7 bases lay outside the gene matches. The CDR3 sequence: CASSVTGRAVYNEQFF. The CDR3 nucleotides read TGTGCCAGCAGCGTGACCGGGAGGGCCGTCTACAATGAGCAGTTCTTC.

This clonotype has a count of ten or more. This chain links TRBV28 with TRBJ2-3, with TRBD1 matching over 9 bases. CDR1 and CDR2 from the germline V gene are MDHEN and SYDVKM. V dropped 8 bases and J dropped 3; count of bases not matched to a gene: 6. This CDR3 is 14 amino acids long. CDR3 nucleotide sequence: TGTGCCAGCGCATCGGGACAGGGAACAGATACGCAGTATTTT. Translation: CASASGQGTDTQYF.

This chain uses TRBV13 with TRBJ1-6, with TRBD1 matching over 7 bases. This CDR3 comprises 15 residues. The V gene's germline CDR1 is PRHDT and CDR2 FYEKMQ (reference sequence). J was trimmed by 5 bases and V by 2 bases; bases with no gene match: 3. The CDR3 region has the DNA TGTGCCAGCAGCTTAACAGGGGCGGATAATTCACCCCTCCACTTT. It codes for CASSLTGADNSPLHF.